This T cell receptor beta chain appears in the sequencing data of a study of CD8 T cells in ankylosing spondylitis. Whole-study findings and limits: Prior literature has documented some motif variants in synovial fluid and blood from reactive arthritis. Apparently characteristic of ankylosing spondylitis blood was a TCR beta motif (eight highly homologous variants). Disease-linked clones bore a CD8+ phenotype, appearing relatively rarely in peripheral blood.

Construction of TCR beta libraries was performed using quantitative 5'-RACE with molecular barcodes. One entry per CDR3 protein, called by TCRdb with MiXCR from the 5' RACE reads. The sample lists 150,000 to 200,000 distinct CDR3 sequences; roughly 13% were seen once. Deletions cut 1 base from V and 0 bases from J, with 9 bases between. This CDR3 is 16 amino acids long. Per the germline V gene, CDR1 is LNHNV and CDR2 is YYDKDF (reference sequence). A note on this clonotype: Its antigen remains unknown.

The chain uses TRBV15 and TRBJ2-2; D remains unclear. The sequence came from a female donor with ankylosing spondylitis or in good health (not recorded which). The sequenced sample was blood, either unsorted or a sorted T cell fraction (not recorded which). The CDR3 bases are TGTGCCACCAGCAGAGGGAGTAGATCGAACACCGGGGAGCTGTTTTTT. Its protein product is CATSRGSRSNTGELFF.